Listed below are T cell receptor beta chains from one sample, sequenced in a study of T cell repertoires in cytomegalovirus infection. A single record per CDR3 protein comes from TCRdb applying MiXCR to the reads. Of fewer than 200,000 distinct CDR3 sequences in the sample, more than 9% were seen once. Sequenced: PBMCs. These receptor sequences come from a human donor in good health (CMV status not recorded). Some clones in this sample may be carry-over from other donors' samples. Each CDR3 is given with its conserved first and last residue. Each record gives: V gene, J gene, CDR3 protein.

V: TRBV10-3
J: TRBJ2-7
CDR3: CAISGTSGNEQYF

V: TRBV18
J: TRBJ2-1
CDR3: CASSRSGSISYNEQFF

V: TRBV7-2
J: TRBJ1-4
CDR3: CASSLGWGGAQGEKLFF

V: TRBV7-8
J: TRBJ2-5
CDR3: CASRAFLAGKVETQYF

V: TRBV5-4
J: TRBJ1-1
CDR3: CASSEGFEAFF

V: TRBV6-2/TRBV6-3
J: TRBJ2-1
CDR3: CASSYPSGKYNEQFF

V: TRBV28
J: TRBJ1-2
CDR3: CASIASGYGYTF

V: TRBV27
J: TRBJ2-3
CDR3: CASSLEAGGYTDTQYF

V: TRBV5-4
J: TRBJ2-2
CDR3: CASNFRQNTGELFF

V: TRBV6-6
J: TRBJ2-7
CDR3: CASSYSTVRAGDPYEQYF

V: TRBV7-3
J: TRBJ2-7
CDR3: CASSSTGTGGIYEQYF

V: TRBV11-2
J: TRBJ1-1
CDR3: CASRAQTGANTEAFF

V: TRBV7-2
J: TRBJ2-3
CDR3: CASSLWDDLSTDTQYF

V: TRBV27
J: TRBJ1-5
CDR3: CASRSSQGVPNQPQHF

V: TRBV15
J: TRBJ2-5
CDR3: CATSRDTETQYF

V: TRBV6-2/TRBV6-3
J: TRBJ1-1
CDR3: CASSYSTSTGRSFF

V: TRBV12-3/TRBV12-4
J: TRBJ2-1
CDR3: CASSQGSYNEQFF

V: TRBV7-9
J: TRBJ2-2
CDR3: CASSPVPFRANKDTGELFF

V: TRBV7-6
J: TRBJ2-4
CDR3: CASSLGSKNIQYF

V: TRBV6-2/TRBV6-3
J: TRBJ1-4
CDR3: CASSSRQIQPTNEKLFF

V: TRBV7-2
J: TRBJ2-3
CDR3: CASSYSGDTQYF

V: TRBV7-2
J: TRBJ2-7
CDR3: CASSLAGDYEQYF

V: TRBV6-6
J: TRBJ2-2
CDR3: CASSWEGQANTGELFF

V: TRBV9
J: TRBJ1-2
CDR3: CASSVEDSYGYTF

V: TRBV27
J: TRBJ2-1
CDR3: CASRRESDSNEQFF

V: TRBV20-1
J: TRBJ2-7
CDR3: CSAPLLGPLGEQYF

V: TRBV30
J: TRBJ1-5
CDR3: CAWSVQRGQPQHF

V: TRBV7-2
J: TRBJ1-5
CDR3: CASSRDRGGFQPQHF

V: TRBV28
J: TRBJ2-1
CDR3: CASSWSQSNEQFF

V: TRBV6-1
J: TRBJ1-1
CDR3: CASSAREGITEAFF

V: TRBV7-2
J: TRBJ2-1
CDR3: CASSSGTGAQGYNEQFF

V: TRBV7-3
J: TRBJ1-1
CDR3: CASSPSRSTEAFF

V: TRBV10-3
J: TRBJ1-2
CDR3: CAISETGAYGYTF

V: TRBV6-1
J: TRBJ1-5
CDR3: CASREGQDSAKPQHF

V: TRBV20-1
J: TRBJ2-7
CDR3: CSAPRGAYEQYF

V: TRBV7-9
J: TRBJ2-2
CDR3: CASSPLGTGELFF

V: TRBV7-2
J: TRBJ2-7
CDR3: CASSSPKGGGAYEQYF

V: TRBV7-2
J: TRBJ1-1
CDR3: CASSQSGGVTEAFF

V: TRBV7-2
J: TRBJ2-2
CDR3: CASTRQVTGELFF

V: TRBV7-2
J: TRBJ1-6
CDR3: CASSLAQGDSPLHF

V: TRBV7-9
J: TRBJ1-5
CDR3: CASSLAPLGISNQPQHF

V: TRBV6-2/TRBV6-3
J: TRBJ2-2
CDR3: CASSTGGASTGELFF

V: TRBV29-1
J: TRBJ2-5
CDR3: CSAEPNRGETQYF

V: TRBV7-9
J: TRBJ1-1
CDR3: CASTPMWGVPEAFF

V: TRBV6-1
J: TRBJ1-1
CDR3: CASSSQVNTEAFF

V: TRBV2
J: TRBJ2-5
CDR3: CASGLEKETQYF

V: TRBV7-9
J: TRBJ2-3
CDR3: CASSLLDWIQDTQYF

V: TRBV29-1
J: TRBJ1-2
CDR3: CSVEGRDRSLWGYTF

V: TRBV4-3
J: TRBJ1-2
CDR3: CASSQDRGTAYVLGYTF

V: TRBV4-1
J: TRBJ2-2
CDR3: CASSPPIASGITGELFF

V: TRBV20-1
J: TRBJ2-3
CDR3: CSARLGDTQYF

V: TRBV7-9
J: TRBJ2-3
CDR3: CASSFHPSGQVSTDTQYF